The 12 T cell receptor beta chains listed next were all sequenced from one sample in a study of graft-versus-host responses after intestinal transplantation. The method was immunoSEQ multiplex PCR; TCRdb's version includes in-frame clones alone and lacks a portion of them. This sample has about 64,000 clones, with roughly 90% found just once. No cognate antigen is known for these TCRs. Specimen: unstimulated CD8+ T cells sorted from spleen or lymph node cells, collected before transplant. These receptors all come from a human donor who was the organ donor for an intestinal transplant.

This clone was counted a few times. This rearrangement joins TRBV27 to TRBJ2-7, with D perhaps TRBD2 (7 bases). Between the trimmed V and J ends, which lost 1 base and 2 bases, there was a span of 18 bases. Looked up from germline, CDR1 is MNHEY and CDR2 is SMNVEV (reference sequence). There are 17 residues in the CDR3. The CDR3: CASSLLGVRGPAYEQYF. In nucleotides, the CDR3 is TGTGCCAGCAGTTTATTGGGGGTGCGGGGGCCCGCCTACGAGCAGTACTTC.

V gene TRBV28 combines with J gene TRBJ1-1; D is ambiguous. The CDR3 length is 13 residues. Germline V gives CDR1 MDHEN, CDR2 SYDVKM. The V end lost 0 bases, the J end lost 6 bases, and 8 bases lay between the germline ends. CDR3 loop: CASSLWSRAEAFF. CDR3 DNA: TGTGCCAGCAGTTTATGGTCGAGGGCTGAAGCTTTCTTT.

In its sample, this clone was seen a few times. DNA of the CDR3: TGTGCCAGCAGCTGGGGACTAGCGGGAACAGATACGCAGTATTTT. Protein: CASSWGLAGTDTQYF. This chain uses TRBV28 with TRBJ2-3, with 13 positions matching TRBD2. With V trimmed by 6 bases and J by 3 bases, 3 bases remained unmatched. The length of the CDR3 is 15 residues. The V gene's germline CDR1 is MDHEN and CDR2 SYDVKM. Complete variable domain (other parts from reference TRBV28 and TRBJ2-3): DVKVTQSSRYLVKRTGEKVFLECVQDMDHENMFWYRQDPGLGLRLIYFSYDVKMKEKGDIPEGYSVSREKKERFSLILESASTNQTSMYLCASSWGLAGTDTQYFGPGTRLTVL.

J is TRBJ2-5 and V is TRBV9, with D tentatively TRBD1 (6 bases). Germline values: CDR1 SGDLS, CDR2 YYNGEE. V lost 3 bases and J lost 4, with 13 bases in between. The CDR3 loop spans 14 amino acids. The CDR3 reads CASSESGAGETQYF. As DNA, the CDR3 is TGTGCCAGCAGCGAGTCAGGGGCCGGAGAGACCCAGTACTTC.

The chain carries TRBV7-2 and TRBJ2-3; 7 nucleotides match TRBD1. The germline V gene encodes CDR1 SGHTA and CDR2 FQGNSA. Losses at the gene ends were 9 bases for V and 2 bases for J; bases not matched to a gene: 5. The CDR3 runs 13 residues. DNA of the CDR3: TGTGCCAGGGGGGACAGCTCCACAGATACGCAGTATTTT. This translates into CARGDSSTDTQYF.

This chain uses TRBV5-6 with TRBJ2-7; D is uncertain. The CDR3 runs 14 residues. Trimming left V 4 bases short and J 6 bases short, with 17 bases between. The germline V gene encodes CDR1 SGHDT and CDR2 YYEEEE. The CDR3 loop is CASSDRLRVGEQYF. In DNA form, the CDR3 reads TGTGCCAGCAGCGATCGTTTACGGGTTGGCGAGCAGTACTTC.

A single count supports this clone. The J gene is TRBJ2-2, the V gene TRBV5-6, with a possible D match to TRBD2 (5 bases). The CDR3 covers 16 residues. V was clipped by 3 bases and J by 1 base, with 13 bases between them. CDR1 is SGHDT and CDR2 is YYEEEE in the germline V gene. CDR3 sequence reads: CASSSGLGLNTGELFF. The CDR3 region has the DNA TGTGCCAGCAGCTCGGGTCTAGGACTGAACACCGGGGAGCTGTTTTTT.

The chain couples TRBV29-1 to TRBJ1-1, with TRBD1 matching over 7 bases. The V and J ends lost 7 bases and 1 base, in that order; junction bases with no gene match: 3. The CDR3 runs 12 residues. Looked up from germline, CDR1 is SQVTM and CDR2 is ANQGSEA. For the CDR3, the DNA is TGCAGCGGGAGACAGGGGAACACTGAAGCTTTCTTT. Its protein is CSGRQGNTEAFF. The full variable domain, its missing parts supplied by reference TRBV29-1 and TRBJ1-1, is SAVISQKPSRDICQRGTSLTIQCQVDSQVTMMFWYRQQPGQSLTLIATANQGSEATYESGFVIDKFPISRPNLTFSTLTVSNMSPEDSSIYLCSGRQGNTEAFFGQGTRLTVV.

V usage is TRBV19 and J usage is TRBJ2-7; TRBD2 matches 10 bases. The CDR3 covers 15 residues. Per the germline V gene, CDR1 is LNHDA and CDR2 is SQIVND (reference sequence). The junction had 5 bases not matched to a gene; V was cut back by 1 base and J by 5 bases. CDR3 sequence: CASSIGLAGANEQYF. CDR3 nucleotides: TGTGCCAGTAGTATAGGTCTAGCGGGAGCCAACGAGCAGTACTTC.

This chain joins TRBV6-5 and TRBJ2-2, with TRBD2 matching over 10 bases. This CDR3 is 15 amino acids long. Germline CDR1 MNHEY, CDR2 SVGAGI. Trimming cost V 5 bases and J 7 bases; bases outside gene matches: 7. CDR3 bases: TGTGCCAGCAGTAGAGCGGGAGGGCCCGGCGGGGAGCTGTTTTTT. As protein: CASSRAGGPGGELFF.

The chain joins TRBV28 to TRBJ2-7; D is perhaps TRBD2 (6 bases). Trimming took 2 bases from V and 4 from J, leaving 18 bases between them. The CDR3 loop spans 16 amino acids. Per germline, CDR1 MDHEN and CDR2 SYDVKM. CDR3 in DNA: TGTGCCAGCAGTTTAGGTCAAGCGGGTTCCTCTTACGAGCAGTACTTC. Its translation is CASSLGQAGSSYEQYF.

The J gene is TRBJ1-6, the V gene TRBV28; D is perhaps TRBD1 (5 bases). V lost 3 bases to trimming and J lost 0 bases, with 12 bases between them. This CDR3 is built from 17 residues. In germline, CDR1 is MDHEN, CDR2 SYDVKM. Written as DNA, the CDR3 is TGTGCCAGCAGTTTGTGGCAGGGATACTCCTATAATTCACCCCTCCACTTT. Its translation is CASSLWQGYSYNSPLHF.